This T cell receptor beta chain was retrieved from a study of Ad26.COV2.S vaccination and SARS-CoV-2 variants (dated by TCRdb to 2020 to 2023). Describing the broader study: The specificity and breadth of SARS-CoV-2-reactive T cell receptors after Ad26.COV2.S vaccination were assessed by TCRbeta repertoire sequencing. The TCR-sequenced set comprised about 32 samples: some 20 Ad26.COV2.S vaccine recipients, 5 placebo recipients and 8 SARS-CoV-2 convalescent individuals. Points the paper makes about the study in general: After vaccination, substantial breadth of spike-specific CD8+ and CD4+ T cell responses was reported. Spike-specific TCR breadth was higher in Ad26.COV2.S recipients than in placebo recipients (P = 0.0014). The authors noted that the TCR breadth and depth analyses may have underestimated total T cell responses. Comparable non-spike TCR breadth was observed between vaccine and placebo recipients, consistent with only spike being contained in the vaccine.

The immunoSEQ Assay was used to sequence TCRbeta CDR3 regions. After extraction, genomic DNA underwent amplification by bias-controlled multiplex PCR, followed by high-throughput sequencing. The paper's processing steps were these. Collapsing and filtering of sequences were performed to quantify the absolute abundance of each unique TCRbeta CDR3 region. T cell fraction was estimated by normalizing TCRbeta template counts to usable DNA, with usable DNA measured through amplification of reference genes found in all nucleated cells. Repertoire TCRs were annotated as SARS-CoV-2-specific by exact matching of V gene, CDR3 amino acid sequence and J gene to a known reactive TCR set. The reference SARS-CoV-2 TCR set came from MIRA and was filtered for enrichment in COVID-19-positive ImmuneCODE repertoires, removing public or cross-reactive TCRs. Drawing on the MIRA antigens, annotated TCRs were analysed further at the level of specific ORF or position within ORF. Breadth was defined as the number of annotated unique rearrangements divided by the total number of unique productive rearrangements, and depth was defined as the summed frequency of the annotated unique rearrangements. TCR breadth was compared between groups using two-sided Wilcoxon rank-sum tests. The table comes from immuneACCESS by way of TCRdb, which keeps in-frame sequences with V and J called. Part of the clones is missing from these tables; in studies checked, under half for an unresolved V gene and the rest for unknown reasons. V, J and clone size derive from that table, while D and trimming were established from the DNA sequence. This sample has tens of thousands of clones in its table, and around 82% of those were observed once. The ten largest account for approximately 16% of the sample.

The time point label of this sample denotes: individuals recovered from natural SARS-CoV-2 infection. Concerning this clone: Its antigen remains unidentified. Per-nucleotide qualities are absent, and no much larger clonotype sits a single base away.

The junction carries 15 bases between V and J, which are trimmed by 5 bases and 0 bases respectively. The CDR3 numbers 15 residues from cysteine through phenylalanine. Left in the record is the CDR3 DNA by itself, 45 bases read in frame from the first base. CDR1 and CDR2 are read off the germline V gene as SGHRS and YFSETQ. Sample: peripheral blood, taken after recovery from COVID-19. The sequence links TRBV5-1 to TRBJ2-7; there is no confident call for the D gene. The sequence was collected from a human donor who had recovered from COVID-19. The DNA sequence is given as TGCGCCAGCAGGCAAGAGCTGATCACCTCCTACGAGCAGTACTTC. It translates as CASRQELITSYEQYF.